The present T cell receptor beta chain was sequenced within a study of glioma-infiltrating T cells after dendritic cell vaccination listed by TCRdb under 2016. About the investigation overall: Of the approximately 15 glioblastoma patients in the cohort, all drawn from Phase I and II dendritic cell vaccination trials, 9 were newly diagnosed and 6 had recurrent disease. TCR sequencing metrics, including TIL content and tumor-blood repertoire overlap, were correlated with survival after dendritic cell vaccination. Each patient got three intradermal injections of the dendritic cell vaccine, spaced at biweekly intervals, in the arm below the axilla. Autologous tumor lysate-pulsed dendritic cell vaccination was administered to the patients between the early 2000s and the early 2010s. The vaccine was prepared from monocyte-derived dendritic cells that were cultured for seven days with IL-4 and GM-CSF and then pulsed overnight with autologous tumor lysate. In glioblastoma patients vaccinated with dendritic cells, deep sequencing of TCR beta CDR3 regions served to measure the amount of tumor-infiltrating lymphocytes and to compare repertoires between tumor and blood.

The immunoSEQ assay amplified TCRB CDR3 regions from about 2 micrograms of genomic DNA, or from all available DNA when less than that amount was available. The multiplex PCR relied on 60 forward primers for TCR V beta segments and 13 reverse primers for J beta segments. Synthetic control templates were spiked into each sample at limiting dilution to estimate reads per starting template. Reads of 87 bp were generated by sequencing on the Illumina HiSeq System. Processing in the source paper ran as follows. PCR and sequencing errors were removed by a nearest neighbor algorithm that merged closely related sequences. TCR overlap was measured as the percentage of unique tumor TCR beta sequences also present in the same patient's peripheral blood. TCRdb obtained this table from immuneACCESS and retained in-frame rearrangements with V and J assigned. These tables miss some clones; where compared with another copy, unresolved V genes account for less than half of the shortfall, and the remainder is unexplained. V and J calls and clone size are given by that table; D and trimming were obtained from the DNA. This sample lists under 75,000 clones; more than 70% were detected once. Approximately 8.9% of the sample is taken by the ten largest.

The time point label on this specimen signifies: after dendritic cell vaccination, including at tumor progression/relapse. Patients were selected for having adequate residual fresh-frozen tumor tissue and more than two years of available survival data. Although molecular status otherwise differed among the glioblastoma patients, no patient had an isocitrate dehydrogenase mutation. PBMC were collected before vaccination, two weeks after the third vaccination, and at tumor progression when it occurred. The Qiagen DNeasy Blood extraction Kit was used to extract genomic DNA. This clone was observed a single time. The clone's antigen remains unknown. No much larger clone exists at a distance of one base, and base qualities are not known. What the authors observed across the whole study: After dendritic cell vaccination, a higher estimated pretreatment TIL content predicted longer time to progression and overall survival. No direct relationship between TCR clonality and survival was found, suggesting that a diverse polyclonal response may matter. The cohort was small and heterogeneous, and full blood and tumor sets were available for few patients, with initial-recurrent tumor pairs available for even fewer patients. The TCR overlap response model with three groups was called speculative and said to need prospective validation.

V is pruned by 2 bases and J by 1 base, leaving 4 bases of the junction without a gene match. From the germline V gene, CDR1 is ENHRY and CDR2 is SYGVKD. Including the terminal cysteine and phenylalanine, the CDR3 comprises 15 residues. The sequence is cut down to CDR3 DNA, 45 bases in frame from base 1. The sequences come from blood, collected after dendritic cell vaccination. The chain is assembled from TRBV10-3 and TRBJ2-7, with 8 bases matching TRBD1. This TCR derives from a human donor with glioblastoma. The nucleotides read TGTGCCATCAGTGAGGGGCAGGGGGCGTCCTACGAGCAGTACTTC. Translated, this gives CAISEGQGASYEQYF.